The entry below describes one T cell receptor beta chain. Its target is not known. Germline trimming cut 5 bases from V and 5 bases from J; bases unmatched to any gene: 6. The CDR3 consists of 14 residues. CDR1 and CDR2 (germline): LGHNT, FRNRAP. Here immunoSEQ multiplex PCR was the method, and the copy in TCRdb shows in-frame clones only, minus some. The sample has about 160,000 clones, 65% to 90% seen once. This specimen comes from a study of cytomegalovirus exposure and HLA in healthy donors. Study conclusions and caveats: Under in vitro conditions, a few CMV-associated chains were confirmed as specific for CMV antigens. There were some public TCRs occurring in many donors, but most TCR sequences were rare. The study labeled 180 or so TCR beta chains cytomegalovirus-associated.

This chain connects TRBV12-5 to TRBJ1-5; 7 bases agree with TRBD1. The sequence was obtained from a woman under 30 in good health and CMV-seronegative. Sample: PBMCs. CDR3 sequence (DNA): TGTGCTAGTGGTCCCCCAGGGGGATATCAGCCCCAGCATTTT. This gives the protein CASGPPGGYQPQHF.